This T cell receptor (beta chain) was retrieved from a study of T cells after yellow fever vaccination. Study-wide results and caveats: Booster samples showed a return of most primary-vaccination clones (about 96% CD4, 80% to 90% CD8).

TCRdb passed the 5' RACE reads through MiXCR, listing each CDR3 protein once. Of about 220,000 distinct CDR3 sequences listed, 3% to 4% are singletons. V lost 3 bases, J lost 2 bases, and 11 bases lay in between. CDR3 length: 14 amino acids. Germline lookup yields CDR1 MNHNS and CDR2 SASEGT. On this clonotype itself: Its matching antigen is unknown.

The chain employs TRBV6-1 and TRBJ2-7, with D perhaps TRBD2 (6 bases). The TCR sequence derives from a man aged 18-30 years who received the YFV17D yellow fever vaccine. Material: CD4+ T cells sorted from PBMCs, obtained 10 days after the yellow fever booster vaccination. CDR3 loop: CASSEGGPAYEQYF. The CDR3 bases are TGTGCCAGCAGTGAGGGGGGACCTGCCTACGAGCAGTACTTC.